These T cell receptor beta chains were read from a single sample in a study of T cells in Graves' hyperthyroidism and ophthalmopathy. Using its own MiXCR run on the multiplex PCR reads, TCRdb lists one record per CDR3 protein. The table includes around 400,000 distinct CDR3 sequences, around 15% detected once. The sequencing input was blood. The receptors shown here come from a woman aged 55 to 70 with Graves' ophthalmopathy. Both conserved end residues are part of each CDR3. The D gene is left open where the match is weak. Size tells how often a clone was seen (once, few, many) or the class of an expanded clone, and some rows leave it out.

CDR3nt,CDR3aa,abundance,len,j_gene,d_gene,v_gene
TGTGCCAGCAGACCTCCTCTGCCCGGGGGGCTGAACACTGAAGCTTTCTTT,CASRPPLPGGLNTEAFF,many,17,TRBJ1-1,-,TRBV12-3/TRBV12-4
TGTGCCAGCAGAAAAGACAGGGCTGGAAACACCATATATTTT,CASRKDRAGNTIYF,-,14,TRBJ1-3,TRBD1,TRBV6-1
TGTGCCTGGAGTGACAGAGATAATTCACCCCTCCACTTT,CAWSDRDNSPLHF,many,13,TRBJ1-6,-,TRBV30
TGTGCCAGTAGTATCTTGGTTAACACCGGGGAGCTGTTTTTT,CASSILVNTGELFF,-,14,TRBJ2-2,-,TRBV19
TGTGCCAGCCTCGGGACAGGGACGGGTCAGCCCCAGCATTTT,CASLGTGTGQPQHF,many,14,TRBJ1-5,TRBD1,TRBV6-1
TGCGCCAGCAGCCAAGACGGGAGGGCGTTCACCGGGGAGCTGTTTTTT,CASSQDGRAFTGELFF,few,16,TRBJ2-2,TRBD2,TRBV4-1
TGTGCCAGTAGTGCTGGGGAATTTATTAGCAATCAGCCCCAGCATTTT,CASSAGEFISNQPQHF,few,16,TRBJ1-5,-,TRBV19
TGTGCCAGCAACGGGAGGGCCCCACTAGACTATGGCTACACCTTC,CASNGRAPLDYGYTF,few,15,TRBJ1-2,-,TRBV12-3/TRBV12-4
TGCGCCAGCAGCTCACTAGCGGGAGGGCCGTACGAGCAGTACTTC,CASSSLAGGPYEQYF,many,15,TRBJ2-7,TRBD2,TRBV5-1
TGCAGTGCCCCGGCGGGGGGAGGTAACTATGGCTACACCTTC,CSAPAGGGNYGYTF,many,14,TRBJ1-2,-,TRBV20-1
TGTGCCAGCAGTTTCTACGGACTTGAGGGGCAGGGTGAAAAACTGTTTTTT,CASSFYGLEGQGEKLFF,-,17,TRBJ1-4,-,TRBV27
TGTGCCAGCTCACCGGGACTCAACCAGGAGACCCAGTACTTC,CASSPGLNQETQYF,many,14,TRBJ2-5,-,TRBV18
TGCAGTGCTGGGGGACAGGGCCGAAGAAATACGCAGTATTTT,CSAGGQGRRNTQYF,few,14,TRBJ2-3,TRBD1,TRBV20-1
TGCAGTGCTAGAGACGGAGAGGGGAGAAAATCCTACAATGAGCAGTTCTTC,CSARDGEGRKSYNEQFF,many,17,TRBJ2-1,-,TRBV20-1
TGTGCCACCAGTGACTCTCCCGGGACTAGGAGGCATGAGCAGTTCTTC,CATSDSPGTRRHEQFF,few,16,TRBJ2-1,TRBD2,TRBV24-1
TGTGCCAGCAGCCAAGTACCGGGGGCGGTTAATGAAAAACTGTTTTTT,CASSQVPGAVNEKLFF,few,16,TRBJ1-4,-,TRBV4-1
TGTGCCAGCAGTTTTGGCGGGAGGGATGAGCAGTTCTTC,CASSFGGRDEQFF,many,13,TRBJ2-1,TRBD2,TRBV6-1
TGTGCCAGCAGCACACTAGCGGGAGCCTTCTACGAGCAGTACTTC,CASSTLAGAFYEQYF,few,15,TRBJ2-7,TRBD2,TRBV7-2
TGCGCCAGCAGCTTGGCGGGGGTCTCCTACGAGCAGTACTTC,CASSLAGVSYEQYF,many,14,TRBJ2-7,-,TRBV5-1
TGTGCCTGGAGTCGTCTAGCGGGAGGGAGCTCCTACAATGAGCAGTTCTTC,CAWSRLAGGSSYNEQFF,many,17,TRBJ2-1,TRBD2,TRBV30
TGCAGTGCTAGAGCTTTTAGACACTCTAACACCGGGGAGCTGTTTTTT,CSARAFRHSNTGELFF,many,16,TRBJ2-2,-,TRBV20-1
TGCGCCAGCAGCCGGAGGCGGGAGGGGACAGATACGCAGTATTTT,CASSRRREGTDTQYF,many,15,TRBJ2-3,TRBD2,TRBV5-1
TGCAGTGTGTCCTTTCAGAATCAGCCCCAGCATTTT,CSVSFQNQPQHF,-,12,TRBJ1-5,-,TRBV20-1
TGTGCCAGCAGTTACTCCGGGACAACTAACGAGCAGTACTTC,CASSYSGTTNEQYF,few,14,TRBJ2-7,-,TRBV6-6
TGCGCCAGCAGCTTGGCCAGTGGGACAGAGGGCTACGAGACCCAGTACTTC,CASSLASGTEGYETQYF,many,17,TRBJ2-5,TRBD1,TRBV5-1
TGTGCCAGCAGTTTTGACAGGGGGCCTCAGCCCCAGCATTTT,CASSFDRGPQPQHF,many,14,TRBJ1-5,TRBD1,TRBV28